This T cell receptor (beta chain) was found in a study of beta chain features in type 1 diabetes. Study overall: No age, gender or cell yield differences were seen between patients and healthy donors. Cells sorted and examined across all samples totaled around 110,000,000. Study-level points and caveats: For TCRB rearrangement, an influence of HLA type remained unresolved here.

Comment on this clone: Its antigen is currently unknown. Other DNA sequences within the sample encode an identical CDR3.

Investigators reverse transcribed all isolated RNA, so they sequenced expressed TCRB transcripts. Here immunoSEQ multiplex PCR was the method, and the copy in TCRdb shows in-frame clones only, minus some. The sample contains 300,000 to 350,000 clones, 20% of which appear only once. The V gene lost 0 bases and the J gene lost 2 bases, with 3 bases spanning the gap. The CDR3 extends over 13 amino acids. Germline assignment: CDR1 KGHSH and CDR2 LQKENI. The sample comprised naive CD4+ T cells from blood. The chain carries TRBV18 and TRBJ2-3; D uncertain. This TCR came from a woman under 30 in good health. The CDR3 sequence is CASSPPATDTQYF. CDR3 coding DNA: TGTGCCAGCTCACCACCGGCCACAGATACGCAGTATTTT.